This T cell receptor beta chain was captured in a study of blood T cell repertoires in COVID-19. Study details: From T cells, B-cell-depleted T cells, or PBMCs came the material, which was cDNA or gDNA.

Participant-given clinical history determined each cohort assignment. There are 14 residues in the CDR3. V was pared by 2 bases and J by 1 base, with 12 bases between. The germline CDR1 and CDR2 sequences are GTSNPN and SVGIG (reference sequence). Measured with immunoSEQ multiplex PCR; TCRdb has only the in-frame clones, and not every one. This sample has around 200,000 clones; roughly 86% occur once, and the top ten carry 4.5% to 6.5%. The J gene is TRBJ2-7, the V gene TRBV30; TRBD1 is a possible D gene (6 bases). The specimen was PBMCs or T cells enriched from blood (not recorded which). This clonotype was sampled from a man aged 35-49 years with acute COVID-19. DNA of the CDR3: TGTGCCTGGAGTACGGGACACGGATCCTACGAGCAGTACTTC. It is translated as CAWSTGHGSYEQYF.